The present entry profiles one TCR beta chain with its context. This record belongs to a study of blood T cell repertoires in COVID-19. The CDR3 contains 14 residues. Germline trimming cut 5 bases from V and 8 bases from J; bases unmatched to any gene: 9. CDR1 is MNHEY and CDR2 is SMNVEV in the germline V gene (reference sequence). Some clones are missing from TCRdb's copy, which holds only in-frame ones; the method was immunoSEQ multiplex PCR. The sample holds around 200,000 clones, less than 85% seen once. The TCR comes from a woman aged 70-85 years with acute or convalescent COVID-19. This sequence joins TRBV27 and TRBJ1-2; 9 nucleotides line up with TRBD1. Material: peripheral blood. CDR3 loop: CASSPRDRVKGYTF. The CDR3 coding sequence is TGTGCCAGCAGTCCGCGGGACAGGGTAAAGGGCTACACCTTC.